These 11 T cell receptor beta chains were sequenced from one sample in a study of identical twins. TCRdb reanalysed the 5' RACE reads using MiXCR and keeps one entry per CDR3 protein. This repertoire shows hundreds of thousands of distinct CDR3 sequences, around an eighth found once; its top ten account for around 1.5%. These data also formed part of another study, on yellow fever vaccine responses in identical twins.

The sequenced material came from PBMCs. Receptors were obtained from a woman under 30 in good health.

This chain uses TRBV12-3 or TRBV12-4 with TRBJ2-1; D is uncertain. The CDR3 has 10 residues. Trimming shortened V by 6 bases and J by 16 bases, and 13 bases separated the two germline ends. CDR3 region: CASRDRAEFF. The CDR3 DNA sequence: TGTGCCAGCAGGGACCGGGCGGAATTCTTC.

This clonotype was counted only a few times. V is TRBV7-8 and J is TRBJ1-5; tentatively, D is TRBD1 (6 bases). Germline V gene data show CDR1 as SGHVS and CDR2 as FQNEAQ. CDR3 length: 17 amino acids. V dropped 2 bases and J dropped 4 bases, with 18 bases sitting between them. This chain's CDR3 is CASSLTRVHTGNQPQHF. Here the CDR3 DNA reads TGTGCCAGCAGCTTAACCCGGGTCCACACAGGGAATCAGCCCCAGCATTTT.

The chain is built from TRBV25-1 and TRBJ1-6; 7 bases agree with TRBD1. Germline-derived CDR1 and CDR2 are MGHDK and SYGVNS. After removal of 0 bases from V and 10 bases from J, the junction contained 9 bases not matched to a gene. The CDR3 totals 16 residues. Here the CDR3 reads CASSEYLRQGESPLHF. The CDR3 nucleotides read TGTGCCAGCAGTGAATATTTGCGACAGGGCGAATCACCCCTCCACTTT. Full variable domain (remainder filled in from reference TRBV25-1 and TRBJ1-6): EADIYQTPRYLVIGTGKKITLECSQTMGHDKMYWYQQDPGMELHLIHYSYGVNSTEKGDLSSESTVSRIRTEHFPLTLESARPSHTSQYLCASSEYLRQGESPLHFGNGTRLTVT.

V usage is TRBV10-3 and J usage is TRBJ2-1; D gene ambiguous. CDR3 length equals 13 residues. Trimming shortened V by 3 bases and J by 6 bases, and 9 bases separated the two germline ends. Germline-derived CDR1 and CDR2 are ENHRY and SYGVKD. This CDR3 is CAISDVESNEQFF. Here the CDR3 DNA reads TGTGCCATCAGTGACGTAGAAAGCAATGAGCAGTTCTTC.

The chain has TRBV10-1 and TRBJ2-5; 10 positions match TRBD2. The CDR3 covers 15 residues. The V segment lost 4 bases and the J segment 1 base; nucleotides outside the gene matches: 3. CDR1 and CDR2 (germline): WNHNN, SYGVQD (reference sequence). The CDR3 DNA reads TGCGCCAGCAGTGCCAGCGGGAGGGTCCAAGAGACCCAGTACTTC. Translated, it gives CASSASGRVQETQYF.

The CDR3 loop reads CATSRAAEGIQYF. The CDR3 nucleotides read TGTGCCACCAGCAGGGCCGCAGAGGGCATTCAGTACTTC. The V call is TRBV15, the J call TRBJ2-4; perhaps TRBD2 as D (5 bases). This CDR3 is built from 13 residues. Germline V gene lookup returns CDR1 LNHNV and CDR2 YYDKDF (reference sequence). V was trimmed by 3 bases and J by 9 bases, leaving 12 bases between them.

On this clonotype itself: The germline gene is not matched at one end of the junction; a read error may be the cause. The chain recombines TRBV3-1 with TRBJ2-1, with D perhaps given as TRBD1 or TRBD2 (5 bases each). The CDR3 loop spans 15 amino acids. Germline CDR1 LGHDT, CDR2 YNNKEL (reference sequence). The CDR3 loop reads CASSHGTHLYKEQFF. The CDR3 DNA sequence: TGTGCCAGCAGCCACGGGACCCACCTCTACAAGGAGCAGTTCTTC.

The genes are TRBV5-1 and TRBJ2-3, with 13 bases that match TRBD2. This CDR3 is 16 amino acids long. Germline V lookup: CDR1 SGHRS, CDR2 YFSETQ. V trimming: 5 bases; J trimming: 6 bases; junction bases outside the gene matches: 9. CDR3 DNA sequence: TGCGCCAGCAGGGTCGGGACTAGCGGGGCCCTCGATACGCAGTATTTT. Protein: CASRVGTSGALDTQYF.

This clonotype came up a few times. The V gene is TRBV5-1, the J gene TRBJ2-1; D tentatively reads TRBD1 or TRBD2 (6 bases each). Germline V CDR1 and CDR2: SGHRS, YFSETQ. The CDR3 totals 16 residues. Trimming shortened V by 1 base and J by 6 bases, and 17 bases separated the two germline ends. The CDR3 DNA is TGCGCCAGCAGCTTGCTCCTTAGCGGAGGGGGCAATGAGCAGTTCTTC. Its protein is CASSLLLSGGGNEQFF.

The V and J genes are TRBV5-1 and TRBJ2-3; D perhaps matches TRBD2 (6 bases). Trimming left V 2 bases short and J 0 bases short, with 10 bases between. The CDR3 extends over 15 amino acids. CDR1 and CDR2 (germline): SGHRS, YFSETQ. The CDR3 spells CASSLGRESTDTQYF. The CDR3 nucleotides read TGCGCCAGCAGCTTAGGGCGGGAAAGCACAGATACGCAGTATTTT.

The sample holds a few counts of this clonotype. The genes are TRBV15 and TRBJ2-2; D unclear. This CDR3 has 17 residues. Trimming stripped 2 bases from V and 1 base from J, with 14 bases between. Per germline, CDR1 LNHNV and CDR2 YYDKDF (reference sequence). CDR3 region: CATSRKLSVRNTGELFF. The CDR3 DNA reads TGTGCCACCAGCAGAAAGCTCTCGGTCAGGAACACCGGGGAGCTGTTTTTT. Variable domain in full (rest from reference TRBV15 and TRBJ2-2): DAMVIQNPRYQVTQFGKPVTLSCSQTLNHNVMYWYQQKSSQAPKLLFHYYDKDFNNEADTPDNFQSRRPNTSFCFLDIRSPGLGDTAMYLCATSRKLSVRNTGELFFGEGSRLTVL.